The rows below give T cell receptor beta chains drawn from one sample of a study of T-cell reconstitution after alpha-beta-depleted transplantation in children. Using its own MiXCR run on the PCR reads, TCRdb lists one record per CDR3 protein. The sample lists about 460,000 distinct CDR3 sequences, roughly 11% occurring once. The sequenced sample was PBMCs, mostly from graft donor cells, obtained 180 days after TCRalphabeta/CD19-depleted stem cell transplant. The receptors shown here come from a female patient aged 2-15 years who had a stem cell transplant for aplastic anemia, so the T cells may come from the graft donor. CDR3s include the opening cysteine and the closing phenylalanine or tryptophan. A D gene is named only where the DNA matches it firmly. Clone size is given for some rows only: seen once, a few or many times, or a class if the clone is expanded.

d_call: NA; j_call: TRBJ2-7; v_call: TRBV7-9; clone_size: few; cdr3_aa: CASSPHQDSYEQYF; cdr3_nt: TGTGCCAGCAGCCCCCACCAGGACAGCTACGAGCAGTACTTC
d_call: NA; j_call: TRBJ2-7; v_call: TRBV29-1; clone_size: NA; cdr3_aa: CSIVSGLSYEQYF; cdr3_nt: TGCAGCATAGTAAGCGGGCTATCTTACGAGCAGTACTTC
d_call: TRBD1; j_call: TRBJ1-6; v_call: TRBV6-1; clone_size: NA; cdr3_aa: CASRTGTGGVGRDNSPLHF; cdr3_nt: TGTGCCAGCAGAACGGGGACAGGAGGGGTAGGCCGGGATAATTCACCCCTCCACTTT
d_call: TRBD1; j_call: TRBJ2-4; v_call: TRBV7-9; clone_size: few; cdr3_aa: CASSPPRTGYNF; cdr3_nt: TGTGCCAGCAGCCCCCCAAGGACAGGGTACAACTTC
d_call: TRBD1; j_call: TRBJ2-7; v_call: TRBV28; clone_size: NA; cdr3_aa: CATRQGGLYEQYF; cdr3_nt: TGTGCCACCCGACAGGGGGGGCTCTACGAGCAGTACTTC
d_call: TRBD1; j_call: TRBJ2-1; v_call: TRBV4-3; clone_size: NA; cdr3_aa: CASSQPPGTGYHEQFF; cdr3_nt: TGCGCCAGCAGCCAACCCCCCGGGACAGGGTACCATGAGCAGTTCTTC
d_call: TRBD1; j_call: TRBJ1-5; v_call: TRBV10-3; clone_size: NA; cdr3_aa: CAAGGAGLYWQPQHF; cdr3_nt: TGTGCCGCAGGGGGGGCAGGGCTCTATTGGCAGCCCCAGCATTTT
d_call: NA; j_call: TRBJ1-1; v_call: TRBV27; clone_size: few; cdr3_aa: CASRVAGLNTEAFF; cdr3_nt: TGTGCCAGCAGGGTGGCAGGACTGAACACTGAAGCTTTCTTT
d_call: TRBD2; j_call: TRBJ2-1; v_call: TRBV20-1; clone_size: few; cdr3_aa: CSVIAGVYNEQFF; cdr3_nt: TGCAGTGTCATAGCGGGAGTGTACAATGAGCAGTTCTTC
d_call: NA; j_call: TRBJ2-7; v_call: TRBV21-1; clone_size: few; cdr3_aa: CASSKGTSGRNSYEQYF; cdr3_nt: TGTGCCAGCAGCAAAGGGACTAGCGGGAGGAACTCCTACGAGCAGTACTTC
d_call: TRBD1; j_call: TRBJ2-1; v_call: TRBV11-2; clone_size: few; cdr3_aa: CASSLRDRGDNEQFF; cdr3_nt: TGTGCCAGCAGCTTAAGGGACAGGGGGGACAATGAGCAGTTCTTC
d_call: TRBD1; j_call: TRBJ2-7; v_call: TRBV12-3/TRBV12-4; clone_size: NA; cdr3_aa: CASRAGWGQGVHEQYF; cdr3_nt: TGTGCCAGCAGGGCCGGCTGGGGGCAGGGGGTACACGAGCAGTACTTC
d_call: NA; j_call: TRBJ1-3; v_call: TRBV4-3; clone_size: few; cdr3_aa: CASSQVMVTVSGNTIYF; cdr3_nt: TGCGCCAGCAGCCAAGTCATGGTAACGGTATCTGGAAACACCATATATTTT
d_call: NA; j_call: TRBJ2-1; v_call: TRBV7-2; clone_size: NA; cdr3_aa: CASRRDQSSSYNEQFF; cdr3_nt: TGTGCCAGCAGGAGGGACCAGTCGAGCTCCTACAATGAGCAGTTCTTC
d_call: NA; j_call: TRBJ1-6; v_call: TRBV7-2; clone_size: few; cdr3_aa: CASSPEISSYNSPLHF; cdr3_nt: TGTGCCAGCAGCCCAGAGATTAGCTCCTATAATTCACCCCTCCACTTT
d_call: TRBD1; j_call: TRBJ2-1; v_call: TRBV5-1; clone_size: few; cdr3_aa: CASSFGTGGVDEQFF; cdr3_nt: TGCGCCAGCAGCTTCGGGACAGGGGGCGTCGATGAGCAGTTCTTC
d_call: NA; j_call: TRBJ2-1; v_call: TRBV7-8; clone_size: NA; cdr3_aa: CASSPTRIGYNEQFF; cdr3_nt: TGTGCCAGCAGTCCTACCAGAATCGGGTACAATGAGCAGTTCTTC
d_call: NA; j_call: TRBJ1-1; v_call: TRBV7-8; clone_size: many; cdr3_aa: CASSLEYEGLSEAFF; cdr3_nt: TGTGCCAGCAGCTTAGAATACGAGGGGTTGTCTGAAGCTTTCTTT
d_call: NA; j_call: TRBJ2-3; v_call: TRBV29-1; clone_size: few; cdr3_aa: CSVEDPTSDTQYF; cdr3_nt: TGCAGCGTTGAAGACCCTACTAGCGATACGCAGTATTTT
d_call: NA; j_call: TRBJ1-4; v_call: TRBV28; clone_size: few; cdr3_aa: CASTPIGNEKLFF; cdr3_nt: TGTGCCAGTACCCCTATCGGTAATGAAAAACTGTTTTTT
d_call: TRBD1; j_call: TRBJ2-7; v_call: TRBV28; clone_size: few; cdr3_aa: CASSARTGEDYEQYF; cdr3_nt: TGTGCCAGCAGTGCTAGGACAGGGGAGGACTACGAGCAGTACTTC
d_call: NA; j_call: TRBJ1-1; v_call: TRBV29-1; clone_size: NA; cdr3_aa: CSHRRGNTEAFF; cdr3_nt: TGCAGTCACAGACGGGGGAACACTGAAGCTTTCTTT
d_call: NA; j_call: TRBJ2-1; v_call: TRBV9; clone_size: NA; cdr3_aa: CASSVLGQGGTGIYNEQFF; cdr3_nt: TGTGCCAGCAGCGTATTAGGTCAGGGGGGGACGGGGATCTACAATGAGCAGTTCTTC
d_call: NA; j_call: TRBJ1-4; v_call: TRBV12-3/TRBV12-4; clone_size: NA; cdr3_aa: CASSPWVLSEKLFF; cdr3_nt: TGTGCCAGCAGTCCTTGGGTCCTTTCTGAAAAACTGTTTTTT
d_call: NA; j_call: TRBJ2-3; v_call: TRBV10-3; clone_size: NA; cdr3_aa: CAISERSGDTEDTQYF; cdr3_nt: TGTGCCATCAGTGAAAGATCCGGGGATACAGAAGATACGCAGTATTTT
d_call: NA; j_call: TRBJ1-1; v_call: TRBV28; clone_size: few; cdr3_aa: CASRYYGTANTEAFF; cdr3_nt: TGTGCCAGCAGATATTACGGGACGGCGAACACTGAAGCTTTCTTT
d_call: TRBD1; j_call: TRBJ1-6; v_call: TRBV12-3/TRBV12-4; clone_size: few; cdr3_aa: CASSFQGALSPLHF; cdr3_nt: TGTGCCAGCAGTTTCCAGGGGGCGCTTTCACCCCTCCACTTT
d_call: NA; j_call: TRBJ2-4; v_call: TRBV7-2; clone_size: NA; cdr3_aa: CASSLARRDAKNIQYF; cdr3_nt: TGTGCCAGCAGCTTAGCGCGAAGGGACGCCAAAAACATTCAGTACTTC
d_call: TRBD2; j_call: TRBJ2-2; v_call: TRBV4-3; clone_size: few; cdr3_aa: CASSQASGSYNGELFF; cdr3_nt: TGCGCCAGCAGCCAAGCTAGCGGGAGTTACAACGGGGAGCTGTTTTTT
d_call: NA; j_call: TRBJ2-1; v_call: TRBV15; clone_size: NA; cdr3_aa: CATSRDPFYEQFF; cdr3_nt: TGTGCCACCAGCAGAGATCCTTTTTATGAGCAGTTCTTC
d_call: TRBD2; j_call: TRBJ2-6; v_call: TRBV7-2; clone_size: NA; cdr3_aa: CASSQSGSYGANVLTF; cdr3_nt: TGTGCCAGCAGCCAGAGCGGGAGTTATGGGGCCAACGTCCTGACTTTC
d_call: NA; j_call: TRBJ2-5; v_call: TRBV6-2/TRBV6-3; clone_size: NA; cdr3_aa: CASSYFFEQQETQYF; cdr3_nt: TGTGCCAGCAGTTACTTCTTCGAGCAGCAAGAGACCCAGTACTTC
d_call: NA; j_call: TRBJ1-4; v_call: TRBV3-1; clone_size: NA; cdr3_aa: CASSQAGRGEKLFF; cdr3_nt: TGTGCCAGCAGCCAGGCGGGACGGGGTGAAAAACTGTTTTTT
d_call: NA; j_call: TRBJ1-1; v_call: TRBV9; clone_size: NA; cdr3_aa: CASSFRGAGEAFF; cdr3_nt: TGTGCCAGCAGCTTCCGGGGGGCAGGGGAAGCTTTCTTT
d_call: NA; j_call: TRBJ2-7; v_call: TRBV5-1; clone_size: NA; cdr3_aa: CASSLARSGANEQYF; cdr3_nt: TGCGCCAGCAGCTTGGCGCGCAGTGGAGCTAACGAGCAGTACTTC
d_call: TRBD2; j_call: TRBJ2-1; v_call: TRBV7-6; clone_size: NA; cdr3_aa: CASYGGSHNEQFF; cdr3_nt: TGTGCCAGCTATGGCGGGAGCCACAATGAGCAGTTCTTC
d_call: NA; j_call: TRBJ2-4; v_call: TRBV2; clone_size: few; cdr3_aa: CASSDSGIQYF; cdr3_nt: TGTGCCAGCAGTGACTCGGGCATTCAGTACTTC
d_call: TRBD1; j_call: TRBJ2-6; v_call: TRBV5-1; clone_size: many; cdr3_aa: CASSYNTQGARWSNGANVLTF; cdr3_nt: TGCGCCAGCAGCTATAATACGCAGGGGGCAAGATGGTCAAATGGGGCCAACGTCCTGACTTTC
d_call: TRBD2; j_call: TRBJ2-1; v_call: TRBV6-2/TRBV6-3; clone_size: NA; cdr3_aa: CASSGPGLVDEQFF; cdr3_nt: TGTGCCAGCAGTGGACCGGGACTAGTTGACGAGCAGTTCTTC
d_call: TRBD2; j_call: TRBJ2-3; v_call: TRBV12-3/TRBV12-4; clone_size: NA; cdr3_aa: CASSFGGGRRTDTQYF; cdr3_nt: TGTGCCAGCAGTTTTGGGGGGGGTAGGCGCACAGATACGCAGTATTTT
d_call: TRBD1; j_call: TRBJ1-2; v_call: TRBV18; clone_size: few; cdr3_aa: CASSPPGQGFDGYTF; cdr3_nt: TGTGCCAGCTCACCCCCGGGACAGGGTTTCGATGGCTACACCTTC
d_call: TRBD2; j_call: TRBJ2-1; v_call: TRBV29-1; clone_size: NA; cdr3_aa: CSVSKGLAAEQFF; cdr3_nt: TGCAGCGTTTCTAAAGGACTAGCGGCTGAGCAGTTCTTC
d_call: NA; j_call: TRBJ1-3; v_call: TRBV20-1; clone_size: NA; cdr3_aa: CSAREIASGNTIYF; cdr3_nt: TGCAGTGCTAGAGAAATAGCCTCTGGAAACACCATATATTTT
d_call: NA; j_call: TRBJ2-1; v_call: TRBV15; clone_size: NA; cdr3_aa: CATSRDPRGLSWRFEQFF; cdr3_nt: TGTGCCACCAGCAGAGATCCTCGGGGACTTTCCTGGCGTTTTGAGCAGTTCTTC
d_call: NA; j_call: TRBJ2-1; v_call: TRBV20-1; clone_size: NA; cdr3_aa: CSVGLFLARLSVEQFF; cdr3_nt: TGCAGTGTCGGCTTATTTTTAGCACGGCTCTCCGTTGAGCAGTTCTTC
d_call: NA; j_call: TRBJ1-3; v_call: TRBV7-9; clone_size: NA; cdr3_aa: CASRDYSTVSGNTIYF; cdr3_nt: TGTGCCAGCAGAGATTATTCGACAGTCTCTGGAAACACCATATATTTT
d_call: NA; j_call: TRBJ2-5; v_call: TRBV29-1; clone_size: few; cdr3_aa: CSVEVGRKSQYF; cdr3_nt: TGCAGCGTTGAAGTGGGCAGGAAGTCCCAGTACTTC
d_call: NA; j_call: TRBJ1-5; v_call: TRBV28; clone_size: few; cdr3_aa: CASRRKGALAGQPQHF; cdr3_nt: TGTGCCAGCAGGCGTAAAGGGGCCTTGGCTGGTCAGCCCCAGCATTTT
d_call: TRBD2; j_call: TRBJ2-7; v_call: TRBV12-3/TRBV12-4; clone_size: NA; cdr3_aa: CASSLLGGLAGPYEQYF; cdr3_nt: TGTGCCAGCAGTTTGTTGGGGGGACTAGCGGGCCCCTACGAGCAGTACTTC
d_call: NA; j_call: TRBJ2-3; v_call: TRBV11-2; clone_size: NA; cdr3_aa: CASSSMRWTTDSLDTQYF; cdr3_nt: TGTGCCAGCAGCTCTATGAGGTGGACTACGGATAGTCTAGATACGCAGTATTTT
d_call: TRBD1; j_call: TRBJ2-7; v_call: TRBV20-1; clone_size: few; cdr3_aa: CSARPGTGGSYEQYF; cdr3_nt: TGCAGTGCTAGGCCCGGGACAGGCGGCTCCTACGAGCAGTACTTC
d_call: NA; j_call: TRBJ1-1; v_call: TRBV20-1; clone_size: many; cdr3_aa: CSADTAPGTEAFF; cdr3_nt: TGCAGTGCAGATACAGCACCTGGGACTGAAGCTTTCTTT
d_call: TRBD2; j_call: TRBJ2-1; v_call: TRBV7-8; clone_size: few; cdr3_aa: CASSLMASGSYNEQFF; cdr3_nt: TGTGCCAGCAGCTTAATGGCTAGCGGATCCTACAATGAGCAGTTCTTC
d_call: NA; j_call: TRBJ1-5; v_call: TRBV12-3/TRBV12-4; clone_size: NA; cdr3_aa: CASSLKVNQPQHF; cdr3_nt: TGTGCCAGCAGTTTAAAGGTTAATCAGCCCCAGCATTTT
d_call: TRBD1; j_call: TRBJ2-3; v_call: TRBV25-1; clone_size: few; cdr3_aa: CASSGFPGQGTDTQYF; cdr3_nt: TGTGCCAGCAGTGGATTTCCGGGACAGGGGACAGATACGCAGTATTTT